The 18 T cell receptor beta chains below were found in one sample sequenced in a study of radiation and T cells in renal cell carcinoma. Noted time point: blood 4 weeks post-SBRT, at nephrectomy. The treatment: 15 Gy SBRT to primary tumor, nephrectomy 4 weeks later. TCRdb's table, derived via immunoSEQ multiplex PCR, lists solely in-frame clones and lacks some. The data show 40,000 to 50,000 clones, with about 82% seen just once and 27% held by the top ten. The sample here was blood, taken from a patient whose treatment included radiotherapy and nephrectomy. The receptors originated from a woman in her 70s with renal cell carcinoma.

The chain couples TRBV2 to TRBJ2-2; maybe TRBD2 (5 bases). The V end lost 6 bases, the J end lost 0 bases, and 8 bases lay between the germline ends. The CDR3 has 14 residues. Per germline, CDR1 SNHLY and CDR2 FYNNEI. In nucleotides, the CDR3 is TGTGCCAGCAGGGGAGCGGCGAACACCGGGGAGCTGTTTTTT. The encoded protein is CASRGAANTGELFF.

This clone was seen only once. The rearrangement joins TRBV7-2 to TRBJ1-1; maybe TRBD1 (6 bases). The CDR3 consists of 14 residues. Germline V gives CDR1 SGHTA, CDR2 FQGNSA. Trimming cost V 4 bases and J 4 bases, with 13 bases left between them. The CDR3 protein is CASSYMGGVTEAFF. CDR3 bases: TGTGCCAGCAGCTATATGGGGGGCGTCACTGAAGCTTTCTTT.

The chain has TRBV7-8 and TRBJ2-1; 11 nucleotides align to TRBD2. CDR1 and CDR2 (germline): SGHVS, FQNEAQ. The trim removed 0 bases at V and 7 bases at J, leaving 5 bases unmatched. The CDR3 totals 16 residues. The CDR3 DNA reads TGTGCCAGCAGCTTAGCGGGGTGGACTAGCGGGAATGAGCAGTTCTTC. It encodes CASSLAGWTSGNEQFF.

The J gene is TRBJ1-2, the V gene TRBV14, with D possibly matching TRBD1 (6 bases). Germline values: CDR1 SGHDN, CDR2 FVKESK. V was shortened by 4 bases and J by 4 bases, with 13 bases between the two germline ends. This CDR3 has 14 amino acids. The CDR3 reads CASSPGGSGYGYTF. The CDR3 region has the DNA TGTGCCAGCAGCCCCGGGGGCAGCGGCTATGGCTACACCTTC.

The gene calls are TRBV21-1 and TRBJ1-5. TRBV21-1 is labeled a pseudogene. This CDR3 comprises 13 residues. Here the CDR3 DNA reads TGTGCCAGCTCTGAGGGGGGGGAAGGGCCCCAGCATTTT. Protein sequence: CASSEGGEGPQHF.

J is TRBJ2-1 and V is TRBV2; no clear D. The V end was cut by 6 bases, the J end by 3 bases, with 12 bases between. The length of the CDR3 is 14 residues. CDR1 and CDR2 from the germline V gene are SNHLY and FYNNEI. This CDR3 is CASREWTDYNEQFF. The CDR3 coding sequence is TGTGCCAGCAGGGAATGGACGGACTACAATGAGCAGTTCTTC.

V gene TRBV5-1 combines with J gene TRBJ1-2; the D is unclear. This CDR3 spans 16 amino acids. Germline V gene sequence: CDR1 SGHRS, CDR2 YFSETQ. V was clipped by 4 bases and J by 0 bases, with 16 bases between them. The CDR3 region has the DNA TGCGCCAGCAGCCCCGAACCCGTGGTTTCTAACTATGGCTACACCTTC. This sequence encodes CASSPEPVVSNYGYTF.

The chain employs TRBV20-1 and TRBJ2-3; D is unresolved. This CDR3 is built from 11 residues. V lost 5 bases and J lost 6, with 9 bases in between. Germline loops: CDR1 DFQATT, CDR2 SNEGSKA (reference sequence). The CDR3 DNA reads as TGCAGTGCTCCGAATTTTGATACGCAGTATTTT. It specifies CSAPNFDTQYF.

The V call is TRBV18, the J call TRBJ1-3; no firm D call. Germline-derived CDR1 and CDR2 are KGHSH and LQKENI. Trimming cost V 2 bases and J 0 bases, with 11 bases left between them. There are 16 residues in the CDR3. The DNA of the CDR3 is TGTGCCAGCTCACCAGTTGAGGGTTCCTCTGGAAACACCATATATTTT. It yields the protein CASSPVEGSSGNTIYF.

The sample holds one count of this clone. V usage is TRBV20-1 and J usage is TRBJ1-4, with D uncertain. In germline, CDR1 is DFQATT, CDR2 SNEGSKA (reference sequence). The V end was cut by 5 bases, the J end by 8 bases, with 9 bases between. The CDR3 runs to 11 residues. The CDR3: CSAPKGEKLFF. CDR3 in DNA: TGCAGTGCTCCGAAGGGCGAAAAACTGTTTTTT.

The V gene is TRBV10-3, the J gene TRBJ2-2, with TRBD2 matching over 8 bases. The ends lost 4 bases at V and 4 bases at J; junction bases unmatched: 5. From germline, CDR1 is ENHRY and CDR2 SYGVKD. The CDR3 length is 15 residues. The CDR3 is CAISASGRTTGELFF. In DNA form, the CDR3 reads TGTGCCATCAGTGCGAGCGGGAGAACCACCGGGGAGCTGTTTTTT.

This rearrangement joins TRBV6-1 to TRBJ1-2, with D hard to call. Trimming removed 2 bases at V and 3 bases at J, with 7 bases between. This CDR3 has 13 amino acids. Germline V gene data show CDR1 as MNHNS and CDR2 as SASEGT. The CDR3 DNA follows: TGTGCCAGCAGTGAAAGTTCCGACTATGGCTACACCTTC. Residues: CASSESSDYGYTF.

This clone has only one observation. The gene calls are TRBV6-1 and TRBJ1-3; D possibly corresponds to TRBD1 (5 bases). CDR1 is MNHNS and CDR2 is SASEGT in the germline V gene. The CDR3 covers 13 residues. Trimming shortened V by 7 bases and J by 3 bases, and 10 bases separated the two germline ends. Here the CDR3 reads CASNAGVGNTIYF. The CDR3 bases are TGTGCCAGCAATGCGGGGGTTGGAAACACCATATATTTT.

The chain employs TRBV7-9 and TRBJ2-5; D unresolved. V was pared by 5 bases and J by 1 base, with 11 bases between. This CDR3 has 14 residues. Germline V gene sequence: CDR1 SEHNR, CDR2 FQNEAQ (reference sequence). The CDR3 DNA is TGTGCCAGCAGCCTATTCGGCCGCCAAGAGACCCAGTACTTC. Encoded protein: CASSLFGRQETQYF.

The rearrangement uses TRBV5-4 and TRBJ2-1; D perhaps matches TRBD2 (5 bases). This CDR3 is built from 15 residues. V lost 0 bases to trimming and J lost 0 bases, with 7 bases between them. Germline values: CDR1 SGHNT, CDR2 YYREEE (reference sequence). This chain's CDR3 is CASSLGTPSYNEQFF. The DNA of the CDR3 is TGTGCCAGCAGCTTGGGGACTCCCTCCTACAATGAGCAGTTCTTC.

The V and J genes are TRBV7-9 and TRBJ2-7; D call uncertain. Germline-derived CDR1 and CDR2 are SEHNR and FQNEAQ (reference sequence). The CDR3 covers 15 residues. Deletions cut 2 bases from V and 6 bases from J, with 17 bases between. The CDR3 sequence: CASSLTSLTSPEQYF. The CDR3 DNA reads as TGTGCCAGCAGCTTAACGTCCCTTACGAGCCCCGAGCAGTACTTC.

V is TRBV6-6 and J is TRBJ2-7; 8 bases map to TRBD1. Germline CDR1 and CDR2: MNHNY and SVGAGI (reference sequence). V shed 6 bases, J shed 1 base, and the junction held 5 bases outside the gene matches. There are 14 residues in the CDR3. The CDR3 nucleotides are TGTGCCAGCAGAACGGGACAGGCGTCCTACGAGCAGTACTTC. Its protein is CASRTGQASYEQYF.

The CDR3 here is CASTPGQGAGYNEQFF. As DNA, the CDR3 is TGTGCCAGCACCCCGGGACAGGGGGCTGGCTACAATGAGCAGTTCTTC. J is TRBJ2-1 and V is TRBV2, with 12 nucleotides matching TRBD1. Germline V gene data show CDR1 as SNHLY and CDR2 as FYNNEI. The CDR3 length is 16 residues. Germline trimming cut 7 bases from V and 3 bases from J; bases unmatched to any gene: 7.